These 23 T cell receptor beta chains were all obtained from the same sample, sequenced in a study of T-cell memory formation after mild COVID-19. TCRdb independently ran MiXCR on the 5' RACE reads; one entry per CDR3 protein. The profile shows around 130,000 distinct CDR3 sequences, around 6.3% of them singletons. Sequencing was performed on PBMCs or a T cell subset sorted from them (not recorded which). All receptors come from an adult woman who had mild COVID-19 (a few samples of this study predate the infection). Cell type and time point are not known.

The sample holds many counts of this clonotype. The chain carries TRBV3-1 and TRBJ2-7; 11 positions agree with TRBD2. With V trimmed by 4 bases and J by 4 bases, 9 bases remained unmatched. Germline values: CDR1 LGHDT, CDR2 YNNKEL (reference sequence). CDR3 length: 16 amino acids. For the CDR3, the DNA is TGTGCCAGCAGCCCCCGAGGTAGCGGGGGGGCGTACGAGCAGTACTTC. Translating it yields CASSPRGSGGAYEQYF.

The chain employs TRBV30 and TRBJ2-3; D is perhaps TRBD1 (6 bases). The CDR3 consists of 15 residues. Trimming cost V 5 bases and J 7 bases, with 22 bases left between them. Germline V gene sequence: CDR1 GTSNPN, CDR2 SVGIG (reference sequence). CDR3: CAWDPLQGPWNTQYF. The DNA for the CDR3 is TGTGCCTGGGATCCTCTCCAGGGGCCCTGGAATACGCAGTATTTT. Based on the CDR3 plus reference TRBV30 and TRBJ2-3, the full variable domain is SQTIHQWPATLVQPVGSPLSLECTVEGTSNPNLYWYRQAAGRGLQLLFYSVGIGQISSEVPQNLSASRPQDRQFILSSKKLLLSDSGFYLCAWDPLQGPWNTQYFGPGTRLTVL.

This clonotype was detected a few times. The chain combines TRBV5-6 with TRBJ2-1, with 7 positions matching TRBD2. Germline values: CDR1 SGHDT, CDR2 YYEEEE. There are 15 residues in the CDR3. The ends lost 3 bases at V and 5 bases at J; junction bases unmatched: 8. CDR3 loop: CASSSRLARDNEQFF. The CDR3 bases are TGTGCCAGCAGCTCCAGACTAGCCCGGGACAATGAGCAGTTCTTC.

Ten or more counts support this clonotype. This rearrangement joins TRBV20-1 to TRBJ1-5; D unclear. The CDR3 sequence is 13 residues long. Trimming pared 1 base from V and 6 bases from J, leaving 10 bases between. Germline loops: CDR1 DFQATT, CDR2 SNEGSKA (reference sequence). CDR3 sequence reads: CSARGVSGQPQHF. The CDR3 DNA reads as TGCAGTGCTAGAGGGGTGTCGGGTCAGCCCCAGCATTTT.

This clonotype was picked up a small number of times. The chain has TRBV5-1 and TRBJ1-4; 7 bases fit TRBD1. This CDR3 spans 14 amino acids. Germline V CDR1 and CDR2: SGHRS, YFSETQ. V was pared by 0 bases and J by 7 bases, with 3 bases of the junction left unmatched. The CDR3 loop reads CASSLDRGGEKLFF. CDR3 nucleotide sequence: TGCGCCAGCAGCTTGGACAGGGGAGGTGAAAAACTGTTTTTT.

This clonotype was found many times. This sequence joins TRBV4-1 and TRBJ2-3; D uncertain. Germline CDR1 is MGHRA and CDR2 is YSYEKL. The CDR3 totals 16 residues. Trimming left V 0 bases short and J 6 bases short, with 16 bases between. CDR3 DNA: TGCGCCAGCAGCCAAGATCCTCCCTACCGACGGGATACGCAGTATTTT. It codes for CASSQDPPYRRDTQYF.

Many counts were recorded for this clonotype. This chain connects TRBV20-1 to TRBJ2-3, with TRBD2 identical over 8 bases. CDR3 size: 15 residues. The trim removed 6 bases at V and 5 bases at J, leaving 13 bases unmatched. The germline V gene has CDR1 DFQATT and CDR2 SNEGSKA (reference sequence). CDR3 loop: CSALTAGGARDTQYF. The CDR3 nucleotides are TGCAGTGCCCTAACGGCGGGGGGTGCCCGAGATACGCAGTATTTT.

V usage is TRBV20-1 and J usage is TRBJ2-1; a possible D gene is TRBD2 (7 bases). The CDR3 extends over 15 amino acids. Per the germline V gene, CDR1 is DFQATT and CDR2 is SNEGSKA (reference sequence). V dropped 6 bases and J dropped 7 bases, with 22 bases sitting between them. DNA of the CDR3: TGCAGTGCCCAGAGGGGGGGGGCCGGAGGGAATGAGCAGTTCTTC. Translating it yields CSAQRGGAGGNEQFF.

This clonotype was seen at least ten times. The V call is TRBV5-1, the J call TRBJ2-7; D gene unclear. The V gene lost 4 bases and the J gene lost 4 bases, with 6 bases spanning the gap. Germline V gives CDR1 SGHRS, CDR2 YFSETQ. This CDR3 spans 11 amino acids. CDR3 coding DNA: TGCGCCAGCAGCGACGGATACGAGCAGTACTTC. Protein: CASSDGYEQYF.

Points on this clonotype: The junction and the germline gene differ at one end; a read error may be behind it. V gene TRBV12-3 or TRBV12-4 combines with J gene TRBJ2-5; the match to TRBD2 covers 11 bases. The CDR3 loop spans 13 amino acids. The CDR3, as DNA: TGTGCCAGCAGTCTAGCGGGAGGAAAGACCCAGTACTTC. Protein product: CASSLAGGKTQYF.

Many counts were recorded for this clonotype. The V and J genes are TRBV12-3 or TRBV12-4 and TRBJ1-1; TRBD1 might be the D (6 bases). The CDR3 runs 15 residues. V lost 3 bases and J lost 5, with 16 bases in between. The CDR3 DNA reads as TGTGCCAGCAGTTTTCCCCAACAGGGACGAACTGAAGCTTTCTTT. Encoded protein: CASSFPQQGRTEAFF.

This clonotype has ten or more counts. The chain uses TRBV12-3 or TRBV12-4 and TRBJ1-5; D might be TRBD1 (5 bases). The CDR3 is 13 amino acids. Trimming took off 6 bases at V and 1 base at J, with 7 bases between the two ends. The CDR3 loop is CASSRDSNQPQHF. CDR3 in DNA: TGTGCCAGCAGCAGGGACAGCAATCAGCCCCAGCATTTT.

This clonotype was seen only a few times. The chain combines TRBV7-2 with TRBJ2-1, with D unresolved. CDR3 size: 13 residues. Germline CDR1 and CDR2: SGHTA and FQGNSA. Trimming cost V 1 base and J 6 bases, with 7 bases left between them. The CDR3 region is CASSLVFGNEQFF. The CDR3 DNA reads TGTGCCAGCAGCTTAGTTTTCGGCAATGAGCAGTTCTTC.

Many counts were recorded for this clonotype. This chain uses TRBV5-1 with TRBJ2-5; D unclear. Trimming left V 1 base short and J 4 bases short, with 8 bases between. Germline CDR1 SGHRS, CDR2 YFSETQ. This CDR3 is 13 amino acids long. The CDR3 is CASSLKRRETQYF. In nucleotides, the CDR3 is TGCGCCAGCAGCTTGAAAAGGCGAGAGACCCAGTACTTC.

This clonotype showed up just a few times. The rearrangement links TRBV29-1 to TRBJ1-2; 7 nucleotides agree with TRBD1. Germline V gene lookup returns CDR1 SQVTM and CDR2 ANQGSEA. V was pared by 0 bases and J by 4 bases, with 17 bases of the junction left unmatched. The CDR3 sequence is 18 residues long. CDR3 nucleotide sequence: TGCAGCGTTGAAGACCCCCGGCAGGGGGGGTGGTATAGCTATGGCTACACCTTC. Amino acid sequence: CSVEDPRQGGWYSYGYTF.

The genes are TRBV9 and TRBJ2-3; no reliable D call. V lost 2 bases and J lost 0, with 7 bases in between. This CDR3 is built from 14 residues. Germline lookup yields CDR1 SGDLS and CDR2 YYNGEE. In nucleotides, the CDR3 is TGTGCCAGCAGCGTGGTGTTAAGCACAGATACGCAGTATTTT. Translated, it gives CASSVVLSTDTQYF.

This clonotype was detected a few times. The CDR3 loop is CASSERASSTDTQYF. Here the CDR3 DNA reads TGTGCCAGCAGTGAAAGGGCATCGAGCACAGATACGCAGTATTTT. This rearrangement joins TRBV6-1 to TRBJ2-3, with D uncertain. Germline V gene sequence: CDR1 MNHNS, CDR2 SASEGT. V gave up 2 bases and J gave up 0 bases, with 9 bases separating them. This CDR3 region has 15 residues.

This clonotype was seen at least ten times. V gene TRBV10-3 combines with J gene TRBJ1-1, with a tentative D call TRBD1 (6 bases). The CDR3 contains 13 residues. Trimming cost V 3 bases and J 5 bases, with 10 bases left between them. Germline V gene data show CDR1 as ENHRY and CDR2 as SYGVKD. CDR3 loop: CAISEQGETEAFF. The CDR3 nucleotides read TGTGCCATCAGTGAACAGGGCGAGACTGAAGCTTTCTTT.

This chain links TRBV12-3 or TRBV12-4 with TRBJ2-3; D might be TRBD1 or TRBD2, each matching 5 bases. The CDR3 spans 14 residues. The V gene lost 5 bases and the J gene lost 2 bases, with 11 bases spanning the gap. The CDR3 is CASSLGDVTDTQYF. The CDR3 DNA is TGTGCCAGCAGTCTCGGGGACGTCACAGATACGCAGTATTTT.

The rearrangement uses TRBV6-2 or TRBV6-3 and TRBJ2-7, with TRBD2 as a possible D gene (5 bases). The CDR3 sequence is 16 residues long. Trimming took 7 bases from V and 3 from J, leaving 22 bases between them. Germline values: CDR1 MNHEY, CDR2 SVGEGT. The CDR3, as DNA: TGTGCCAGCACCCAGGAAAAGGGAGCCTCTCTCTACGAGCAGTACTTC. Amino acids: CASTQEKGASLYEQYF.

This clonotype was counted a few times. The rearrangement links TRBV9 to TRBJ2-3; TRBD2 aligns across 16 bases. CDR1 and CDR2 from the germline V gene are SGDLS and YYNGEE. Trimming took 4 bases from V and 1 from J; bases not matched to a gene: 12. CDR3 size: 20 residues. CDR3: CASSRGLAGGIGGGTDTQYF. DNA of the CDR3: TGTGCCAGCAGCAGGGGACTAGCGGGAGGGATAGGAGGGGGCACAGATACGCAGTATTTT.

This clonotype was seen at least ten times. The rearrangement joins TRBV5-5 to TRBJ1-5, with 8 nucleotides matching TRBD1. The V and J ends lost 0 bases and 5 bases, in that order; junction bases with no gene match: 7. Germline-derived CDR1 and CDR2 are SGHKS and YYEKEE (reference sequence). The CDR3 covers 16 residues. CDR3: CASSLALGTGDQPQHF. CDR3 DNA: TGTGCCAGCAGCTTGGCTTTAGGGACAGGAGATCAGCCCCAGCATTTT.

The chain employs TRBV12-3 or TRBV12-4 and TRBJ1-2; no clear D. This CDR3 contains 14 residues. V lost 4 bases, J lost 7 bases, and 16 bases lay in between. The CDR3 sequence: CASSYANRAAGYTF. The CDR3 coding sequence is TGTGCCAGCAGTTACGCCAATAGAGCTGCTGGCTACACCTTC.